Given below is one T cell receptor beta chain in context. Its antigen remains unidentified. The data stem from a study of T cell responses to AZD1222 COVID-19 vaccine. Overall study results and limits: Donor demographics were predominantly white British with a female majority; clonal diversity may be underestimated. Spike-specific TCR depth and breadth grew after two AZD1222 doses.

Data came from immunoSEQ multiplex PCR; TCRdb stores just in-frame clones and leaves some out. The sample shows around 150,000 clones, around 85% of them seen only once. Trimming cost V 0 bases and J 3 bases, with 6 bases left between them. The CDR3 spans 13 residues. The germline V gene encodes CDR1 SGHTA and CDR2 FQGTGA. The clonotype comes from an adult who received the MenACWY meningococcal vaccine as a control. The genes are TRBV7-3 and TRBJ2-7; D is unresolved. The sequencing used peripheral blood, collected 28 days after the second dose of the MenACWY control vaccine. The DNA of the CDR3 is TGTGCCAGCAGCTTAACGCCGGTCTACGAGCAGTACTTC. Protein product: CASSLTPVYEQYF.